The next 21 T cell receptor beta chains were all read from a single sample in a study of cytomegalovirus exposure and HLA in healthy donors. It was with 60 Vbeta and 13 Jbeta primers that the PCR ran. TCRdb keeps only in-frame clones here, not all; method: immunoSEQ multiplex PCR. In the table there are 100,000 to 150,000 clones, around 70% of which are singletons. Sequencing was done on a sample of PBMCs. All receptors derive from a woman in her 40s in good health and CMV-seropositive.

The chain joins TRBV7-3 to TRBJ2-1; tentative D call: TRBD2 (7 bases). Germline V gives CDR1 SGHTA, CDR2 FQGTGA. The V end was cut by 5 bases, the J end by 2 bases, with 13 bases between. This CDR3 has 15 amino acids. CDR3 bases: TGTGCCAGCAGCCAGGGCGGGGGCCCCTACAATGAGCAGTTCTTC. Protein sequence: CASSQGGGPYNEQFF.

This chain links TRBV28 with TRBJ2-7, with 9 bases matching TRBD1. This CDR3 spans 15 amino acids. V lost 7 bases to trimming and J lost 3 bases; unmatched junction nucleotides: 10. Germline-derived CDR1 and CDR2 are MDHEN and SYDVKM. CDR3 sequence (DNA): TGTGCCAGCACTACACCGGGGACAGGGATCTACGAGCAGTACTTC. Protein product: CASTTPGTGIYEQYF.

CDR3 nucleotide sequence: TGTGCCAGTAGTATACAGGACAGGGGCAACTATGGCTACACCTTC. It specifies CASSIQDRGNYGYTF. The V call is TRBV19, the J call TRBJ1-2; the match to TRBD1 covers 9 bases. CDR1 and CDR2 (germline): LNHDA, SQIVND (reference sequence). The CDR3 has 15 residues. Trimming removed 2 bases from V and 2 bases from J; junction bases left unmatched: 3.

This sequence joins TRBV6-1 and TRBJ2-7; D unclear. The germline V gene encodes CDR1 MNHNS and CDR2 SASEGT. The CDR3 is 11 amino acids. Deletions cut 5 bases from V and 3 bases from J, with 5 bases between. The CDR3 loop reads CASSPSYEQYF. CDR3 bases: TGTGCCAGCAGTCCCAGCTACGAGCAGTACTTC.

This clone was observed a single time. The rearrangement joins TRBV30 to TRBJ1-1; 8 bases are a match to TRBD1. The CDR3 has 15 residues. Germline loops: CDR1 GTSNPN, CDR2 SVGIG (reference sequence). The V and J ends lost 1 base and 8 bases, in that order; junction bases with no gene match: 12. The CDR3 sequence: CAWSAGQGKFSEAFF. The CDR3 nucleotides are TGTGCCTGGAGTGCTGGACAGGGAAAGTTTTCCGAAGCTTTCTTT.

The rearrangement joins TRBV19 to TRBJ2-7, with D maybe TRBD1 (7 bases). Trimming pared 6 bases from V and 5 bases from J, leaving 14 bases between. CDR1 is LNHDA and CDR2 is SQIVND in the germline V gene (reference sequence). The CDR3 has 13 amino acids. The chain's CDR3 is CASSPVRGDEQYF. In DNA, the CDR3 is TGTGCCAGTAGCCCGGTCAGGGGGGACGAGCAGTACTTC.

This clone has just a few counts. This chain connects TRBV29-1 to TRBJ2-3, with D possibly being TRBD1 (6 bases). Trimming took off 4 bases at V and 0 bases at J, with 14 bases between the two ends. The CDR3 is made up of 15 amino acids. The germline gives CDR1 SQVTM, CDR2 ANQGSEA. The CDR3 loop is CSVADRSPSTDTQYF. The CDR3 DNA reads TGCAGCGTTGCAGACAGGTCTCCTAGCACAGATACGCAGTATTTT.

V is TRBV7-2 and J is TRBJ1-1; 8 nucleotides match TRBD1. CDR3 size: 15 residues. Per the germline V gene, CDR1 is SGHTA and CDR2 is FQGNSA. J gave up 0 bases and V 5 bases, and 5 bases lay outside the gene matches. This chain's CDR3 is CASSPQGAMNTEAFF. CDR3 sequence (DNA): TGTGCCAGCAGCCCGCAGGGGGCGATGAACACTGAAGCTTTCTTT.

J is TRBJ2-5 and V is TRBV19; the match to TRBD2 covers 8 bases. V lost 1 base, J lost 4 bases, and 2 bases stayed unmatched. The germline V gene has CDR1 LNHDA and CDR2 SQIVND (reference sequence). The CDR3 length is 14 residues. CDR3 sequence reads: CASSIGAGVETQYF. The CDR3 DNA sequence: TGTGCCAGTAGTATAGGAGCGGGGGTAGAGACCCAGTACTTC.

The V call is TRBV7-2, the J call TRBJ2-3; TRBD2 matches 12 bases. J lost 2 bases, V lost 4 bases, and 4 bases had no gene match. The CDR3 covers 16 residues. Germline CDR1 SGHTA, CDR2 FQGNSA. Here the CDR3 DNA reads TGTGCCAGCAGCTCGAGACTAGCGGGGGACACAGATACGCAGTATTTT. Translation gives CASSSRLAGDTDTQYF. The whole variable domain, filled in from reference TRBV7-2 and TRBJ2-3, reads GAGVSQSPSNKVTEKGKDVELRCDPISGHTALYWYRQSLGQGLEFLIYFQGNSAPDKSGLPSDRFSAERTGGSVSTLTIQRTQQEDSAVYLCASSSRLAGDTDTQYFGPGTRLTVL.

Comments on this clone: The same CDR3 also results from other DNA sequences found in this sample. The CDR3 DNA is TGTGCCAGCTCACCAACAGGAAACACTGAAGCTTTCTTT. Protein: CASSPTGNTEAFF. V and J are TRBV18 and TRBJ1-1; maybe TRBD1 (5 bases). This CDR3 contains 13 residues. Germline V CDR1 and CDR2: KGHSH, LQKENI. Trimming pared 2 bases from V and 2 bases from J, leaving 6 bases between.

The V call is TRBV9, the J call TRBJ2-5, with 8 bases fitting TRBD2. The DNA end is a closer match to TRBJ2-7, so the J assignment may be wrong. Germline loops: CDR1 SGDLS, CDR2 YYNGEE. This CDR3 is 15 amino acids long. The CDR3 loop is CASSVASGGSYEQYF. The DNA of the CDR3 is TGTGCCAGCAGCGTAGCCAGCGGGGGTTCCTACGAGCAGTACTTC.

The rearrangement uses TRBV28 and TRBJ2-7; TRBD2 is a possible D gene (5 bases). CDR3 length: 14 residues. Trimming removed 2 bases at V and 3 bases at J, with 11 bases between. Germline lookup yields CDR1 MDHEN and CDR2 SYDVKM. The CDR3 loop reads CASSLIGRGYEQYF. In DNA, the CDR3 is TGTGCCAGCAGTTTAATTGGGAGAGGCTACGAGCAGTACTTC.

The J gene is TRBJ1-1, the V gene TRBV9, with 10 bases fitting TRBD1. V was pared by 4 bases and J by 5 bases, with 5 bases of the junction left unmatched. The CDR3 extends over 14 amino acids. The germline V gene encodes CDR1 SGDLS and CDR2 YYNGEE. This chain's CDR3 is CASSRGTGETEAFF. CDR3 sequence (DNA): TGTGCCAGCAGCCGCGGGACAGGGGAGACTGAAGCTTTCTTT.

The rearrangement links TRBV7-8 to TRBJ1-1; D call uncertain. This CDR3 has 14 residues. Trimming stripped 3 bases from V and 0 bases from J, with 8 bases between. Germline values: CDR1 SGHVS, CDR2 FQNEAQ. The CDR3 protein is CASSLGSMNTEAFF. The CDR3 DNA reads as TGTGCCAGCAGCTTGGGCAGCATGAACACTGAAGCTTTCTTT.

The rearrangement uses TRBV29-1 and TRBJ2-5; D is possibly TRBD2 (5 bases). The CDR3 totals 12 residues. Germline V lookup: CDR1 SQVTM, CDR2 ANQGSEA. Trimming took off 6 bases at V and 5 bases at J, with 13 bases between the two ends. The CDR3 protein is CSVDFGAETQYF. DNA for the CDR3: TGCAGCGTGGACTTTGGTGCCGAGACCCAGTACTTC.

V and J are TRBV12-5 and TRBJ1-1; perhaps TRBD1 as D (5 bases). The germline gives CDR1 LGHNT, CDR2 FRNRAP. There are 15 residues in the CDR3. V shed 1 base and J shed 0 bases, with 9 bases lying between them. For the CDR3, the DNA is TGTGCTAGTGGTTTGGAGGGGCGGCTGAACACTGAAGCTTTCTTT. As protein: CASGLEGRLNTEAFF.

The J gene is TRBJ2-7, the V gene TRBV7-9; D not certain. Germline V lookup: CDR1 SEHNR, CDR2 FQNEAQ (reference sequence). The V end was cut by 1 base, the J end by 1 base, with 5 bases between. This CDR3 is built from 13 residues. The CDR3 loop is CASSLDISYEQYF. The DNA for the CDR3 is TGTGCCAGCAGCTTAGACATTTCCTACGAGCAGTACTTC.

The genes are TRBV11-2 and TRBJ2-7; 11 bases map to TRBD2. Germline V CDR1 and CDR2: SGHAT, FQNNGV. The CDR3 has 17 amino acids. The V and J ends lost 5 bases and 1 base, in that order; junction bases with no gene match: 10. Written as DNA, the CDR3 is TGTGCCAGCAGCATACCGGGACTAGCGGTTGAATCCTACGAGCAGTACTTC. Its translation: CASSIPGLAVESYEQYF.

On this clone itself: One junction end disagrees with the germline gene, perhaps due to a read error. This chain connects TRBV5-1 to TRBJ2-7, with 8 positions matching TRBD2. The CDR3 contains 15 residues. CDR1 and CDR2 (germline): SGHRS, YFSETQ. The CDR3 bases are TGCGCCAGCAGCTATTTAGCGGGATCCTACTACAAGCAGTACTTC. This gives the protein CASSYLAGSYYKQYF.

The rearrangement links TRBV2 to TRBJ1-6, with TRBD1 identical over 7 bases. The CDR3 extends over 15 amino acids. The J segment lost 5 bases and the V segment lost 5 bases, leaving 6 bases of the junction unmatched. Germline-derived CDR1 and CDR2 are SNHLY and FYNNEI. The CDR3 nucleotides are TGTGCCAGCAGTTCGGGGACAGCAAATAATTCACCCCTCCACTTT. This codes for CASSSGTANNSPLHF.